This entry features one T cell receptor beta chain sequence. This clonotype was observed a few times. Its antigen is not yet known. The record has no base qualities; no much larger clone is one base away. This sample stems from a study of blood T cells in healthy people across ages (dated by TCRdb to 2015 to 2017). At the level of the whole study: Template switching captured roughly one uniquely barcoded TCR beta cDNA molecule per two T cells in model experiments. Using deep sequencing normalized with unique cDNA molecular identifiers, the study measured how TCR beta repertoire diversity changes with age. Four age groups were formed from the donors: young (average about 15 years), middle-aged (approximately 41), aged (about 68) and long-lived (around 80). Using the same blood draw, the study looked at two additional independent replicas of 1 million unique cDNA reads for two donors, one aged 18 to 30 and the other aged 80 or older.

CDR1 MNHEY and CDR2 SVGEGT are derived from the germline V gene. Counted from cysteine to phenylalanine, this CDR3 has 17 amino acids. Just CDR3 DNA is preserved here, 51 bases in frame from base 1. Trimming at the junction amounts to 5 bases on V and 2 bases on J, and the germline ends lie 21 bases apart. Receptor libraries were prepared by 5' RACE. Sequencing was performed on an Illumina HiSeq 2500. A second PCR of roughly 7 to 11 cycles was performed with a sample-barcoded 5' primer and a J-beta primer mix. Each TCR beta cDNA molecule received a unique molecular identifier from a template-switch 5' adaptor carrying 12 random nucleotides. Each sample yielded at least 3 million CDR3-containing paired-end reads. First-strand cDNA synthesis was performed from all RNA using the Mint cDNA synthesis kit, with priming by a TRBC-specific oligonucleotide. All cDNA was treated with uracil-DNA glycosylase and then went through a first 18-cycle PCR with the universal primers M1SS and BC2_uni_R. As for the authors' bioinformatics: For normalization, 1 million high-quality reads were randomly selected from each sample, with every read carrying a distinct molecular identifier. Instead of being binned into consensus sequences, reads that shared molecular identifiers were thrown out. MiTCR, with a Q25 quality threshold and the strictest error-elimination algorithm, was used for CDR3 identification, clonotype clustering and error correction. A nonparametric unseen species model with Euler transformation was used to estimate lower-bound total TCR beta diversity. In-frame beta chains were kept once TCRdb had trimmed the public reads at Q25 with fastp and called clones with MiXCR. CDR3 protein sequences are deduplicated, and each keeps its most common genes and DNA. TCRdb, not the authors, supplied the V and J calls. The sample profile shows around 780,000 distinct CDR3 sequences; roughly 25% of them were found once. Around 3% of the sample is in the top ten clones.

General conclusions and limits of the study: Compared with the aged group, more naive CD4+ T cells, fewer expanded clones and increased TCR diversity were shown by the long-lived group, suggesting age selection. The CMV infection status of donors was not known, potentially confounding age-related changes in expanded clonotypes. As age increased, observed TCR beta diversity per million T cells dropped in a roughly linear way, and a significant reduction was already evident by age 40. Since profiling was done on bulk unsorted PBMCs, naive and antigen-experienced compartments could not be conclusively compared. A strong correlation was found between observed TCR beta diversity and the percentage of naive T cells measured by flow cytometry. Estimates of total diversity based on one million sequenced T cells were considered lower bounds and underestimates.

The donors were roughly 38 Caucasian individuals from Russia, aged roughly 6 to 100 years, who were systemically healthy. Around 10 milliliters of peripheral blood were drawn from each donor into EDTA-treated Vacutainer tubes. Ficoll-Paque density-gradient centrifugation was used to isolate PBMCs, with at least 7 million obtained per sample. Trizol reagent was used to extract total RNA from PBMCs, with at least 5 micrograms per sample. For every donor, flow cytometry on a PBMC aliquot measured the percentage of naive CD45RAhigh/CD27high T cells. The data were also submitted as part of a second study, on T cells of mothers and their children. The second paper further reports: Nine systemically healthy Caucasian individuals served as donors, namely three mothers together with their six children. cDNA synthesis consumed the entire amount of extracted RNA, loaded at approximately 1.6 ug RNA in each 15 ul reaction. In the second PCR, sample barcodes and 2-4 random nucleotides were introduced via the M1S primer. Over 8.5 million TCR beta CDR3 reads were obtained for each mother, and 2.5 million to 3 million reads were obtained for each child. In both related and unrelated pairs, thymic selection shapes the output of TCR recombination in a similar way, with inherited differences having only a minor effect. Related mother-child pairs always showed normalized repertoire overlap that was slightly higher than in unrelated mother-child pairs, though the difference was never significant. Persistent microchimeric T cell clones were not detected, at a sensitivity of about 100 clones per million clonotypes. The study used deep NGS to compare TCR beta repertoires of mothers and children, seeking features distinguishing related mother-child pairs from unrelated individuals. Mothers averaged about 37 +/- 4 years of age and children averaged about 10 +/- 4 years. Libraries were sequenced on Illumina HiSeq 2000 with 100+100 nt paired-end reads after adapter ligation with NEBNext reagents. Mother and child libraries were prepared a month apart and sequenced in separate runs to prevent cross-contamination. For each donor, between roughly 450,000 and 2,100,000 distinct TCR beta clonotypes were identified. Naive TCR beta clonotypes were estimated from low-frequency clonotypes matched to each donor's FACS-determined naive share, without sorting.

The rearranged chain carries TRBV6-2 or TRBV6-3 and TRBJ2-5; TRBD1 is a weak D gene call, 6 bases matching. Sequencing input: blood. This clonotype originated in a boy between 10 and 17 years old in good health. The encoded CDR3 is CASSDAKYRAGQETQYF. The DNA sequence is as follows: TGTGCCAGCAGTGACGCAAAATACAGGGCCGGACAAGAGACCCAGTACTTC.